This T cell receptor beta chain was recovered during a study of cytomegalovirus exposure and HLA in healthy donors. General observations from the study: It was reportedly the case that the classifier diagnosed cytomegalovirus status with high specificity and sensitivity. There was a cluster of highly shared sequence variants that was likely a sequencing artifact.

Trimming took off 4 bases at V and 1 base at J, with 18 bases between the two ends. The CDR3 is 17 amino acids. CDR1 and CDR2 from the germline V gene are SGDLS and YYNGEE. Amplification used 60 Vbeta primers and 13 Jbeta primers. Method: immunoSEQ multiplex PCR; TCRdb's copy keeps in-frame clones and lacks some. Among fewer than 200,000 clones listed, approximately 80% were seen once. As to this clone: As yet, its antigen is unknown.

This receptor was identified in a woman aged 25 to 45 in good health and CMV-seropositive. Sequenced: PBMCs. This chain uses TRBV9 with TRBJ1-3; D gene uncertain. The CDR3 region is CASSPHPGRQSGNTIYF. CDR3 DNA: TGTGCCAGCAGCCCTCATCCCGGGAGGCAGTCTGGAAACACCATATATTTT.